This is a list of T cell receptor beta chains from one sample in a study of a mutant IDH1 vaccine in newly diagnosed glioma. Their target antigens are unknown. The protocol was immunoSEQ multiplex PCR, while the TCRdb copy is restricted to in-frame clones and leaves out a portion. The sample has tens of thousands of clones, 80% to 90% seen once; the top ten hold roughly 1.5%. Material: PBMCs, obtained from a glioma patient whose treatment included an IDH1 peptide vaccine. The receptors derive from a middle-aged man with glioma. Each CDR3 is given with its conserved first and last residue.

cdr3_aa: CASSVAGAKNIQYF; j_call: TRBJ2-4; v_call: TRBV9
cdr3_aa: CASSAISGQGAGNTIYF; j_call: TRBJ1-3; v_call: TRBV7-9
cdr3_aa: CSVEVQGSSYTF; j_call: TRBJ1-2; v_call: TRBV29-1
cdr3_aa: CASSLVRIGELFF; j_call: TRBJ2-2; v_call: TRBV28
cdr3_aa: CASRRRLAGVYEQYF; j_call: TRBJ2-7; v_call: TRBV6-5
cdr3_aa: CASSPPWGETQYF; j_call: TRBJ2-5; v_call: TRBV5-1
cdr3_aa: CASSQAASNQPQHF; j_call: TRBJ1-5; v_call: TRBV4-1
cdr3_aa: CASSQDIGAYGAFF; j_call: TRBJ1-1; v_call: TRBV4-1
cdr3_aa: CASSLEVAGAGLTDTQYF; j_call: TRBJ2-3; v_call: TRBV28
cdr3_aa: CAIKQGGDTQYF; j_call: TRBJ2-3; v_call: TRBV10-3
cdr3_aa: CASSGRTGEFFLTDTQYF; j_call: TRBJ2-3; v_call: TRBV7-2
cdr3_aa: CASSVSGTGGEAFF; j_call: TRBJ1-1; v_call: TRBV5-1